This T cell receptor beta chain was identified during a study of blood T cell repertoires in COVID-19. Study at large: Researchers got acute and convalescent COVID-19 samples from the United States, Italy and Spain. Sources were T cells, B-cell-depleted T cells, or PBMCs; the material itself was cDNA or gDNA.

Germline V gene sequence: CDR1 LGHDT, CDR2 YNNKEL (reference sequence). Trimming cost V 5 bases and J 0 bases, with 12 bases left between them. CDR3 length: 15 amino acids. Original processing notes: From reference gene primer amplification, estimates of nucleated cell counts were derived. The repertoire was sequenced with immunoSEQ multiplex PCR; TCRdb's copy has only in-frame clones and lacks some. The D gene and trimming were derived from the DNA, and the V and J assignments and clone size from that table. The sample carries roughly 200,000 clones, about 76% recorded once. Sequenced input: peripheral blood. The clonotype originates from a woman aged 50 to 65 with active or convalescent COVID-19. The chain couples TRBV3-1 (or the pseudogene TRBV3-2) to TRBJ2-3; possibly TRBD2 for D (5 bases). The CDR3 protein is CASSRAGFSTDTQYF. Here the CDR3 DNA reads TGTGCCAGCAGCAGGGCGGGTTTTAGCACAGATACGCAGTATTTT.